A single sample is the source of the 9 T cell receptor beta chains below, sequenced in a study of blood T cell repertoires in COVID-19. TCRdb's table, derived via immunoSEQ multiplex PCR, lists solely in-frame clones and lacks some. Of some 160,000 clones detected, more than 70% appear once; the ten largest clones hold 15% to 20%. Source material: peripheral blood. These receptors all come from a woman in her 70s who had recovered from COVID-19.

The chain couples TRBV4-1 to TRBJ2-7; a possible D gene is TRBD2 (6 bases). Deletions cut 6 bases from V and 6 bases from J, with 9 bases between. The CDR3 is 11 amino acids. CDR1 MGHRA and CDR2 YSYEKL come from the germline V gene. CDR3 sequence: CASRGGGEQYF. CDR3 nucleotides: TGCGCCAGCAGGGGGGGAGGCGAGCAGTACTTC.

The V call is TRBV9, the J call TRBJ1-2; TRBD1 might be the D (5 bases). CDR1 SGDLS and CDR2 YYNGEE come from the germline V gene. V shed 6 bases and J shed 4 bases, with 13 bases lying between them. CDR3 size: 13 residues. CDR3 in DNA: TGTGCCAGCACGCAACGGGGGGGCTATGGCTACACCTTC. It translates to CASTQRGGYGYTF.

The J gene is TRBJ2-7, the V gene TRBV2; TRBD2 matches 10 bases. The ends lost 6 bases at V and 6 bases at J; junction bases unmatched: 8. Germline CDR1 and CDR2: SNHLY and FYNNEI. The CDR3 has 14 amino acids. The DNA for the CDR3 is TGTGCCAGCAGGGCCTTAGCGGGAGGCGGCGAGCAGTACTTC. This gives the protein CASRALAGGGEQYF.

The chain links TRBV18 to TRBJ1-6; tentatively, D is TRBD1 (6 bases). Per germline, CDR1 KGHSH and CDR2 LQKENI. Trimming took off 6 bases at V and 5 bases at J, with 17 bases between the two ends. The length of the CDR3 is 16 residues. This CDR3 reads CASSPLPGGDNSPLHF. The DNA for the CDR3 is TGTGCCAGCTCCCCCCTGCCGGGGGGCGATAATTCACCCCTCCACTTT.

The chain links TRBV19 to TRBJ1-2; tentatively, D is TRBD1 (6 bases). Germline CDR1 and CDR2: LNHDA and SQIVND (reference sequence). V was clipped by 4 bases and J by 4 bases, with 13 bases between them. This CDR3 contains 14 residues. CDR3 sequence (DNA): TGTGCCAGTAGTACCTCGGACAGATTCTATGGCTACACCTTC. It translates to CASSTSDRFYGYTF.

CDR3 in amino acids: CASSPGRGNTIYF. Written as DNA, the CDR3 is TGTGCCAGCTCACCGGGCCGCGGAAACACCATATATTTT. The rearrangement uses TRBV18 and TRBJ1-3; D unresolved. The V gene lost 3 bases and the J gene lost 4 bases, with 7 bases spanning the gap. CDR1 KGHSH and CDR2 LQKENI come from the germline V gene. This CDR3 contains 13 residues.

V usage is TRBV5-1 and J usage is TRBJ2-6; D call uncertain. Germline lookup yields CDR1 SGHRS and CDR2 YFSETQ. The V end lost 0 bases, the J end lost 0 bases, and 7 bases lay between the germline ends. The length of the CDR3 is 16 residues. DNA for the CDR3: TGCGCCAGCAGCTTGGCCCCCCTCTCTGGGGCCAACGTCCTGACTTTC. Its translation: CASSLAPLSGANVLTF.

J is TRBJ2-5 and V is TRBV9; 7 bases align to TRBD1. Germline V gene lookup returns CDR1 SGDLS and CDR2 YYNGEE. Germline trimming cut 4 bases from V and 5 bases from J; bases unmatched to any gene: 11. This CDR3 is 15 amino acids long. The CDR3 nucleotides are TGTGCCAGCAGCCAAGGGGCCAGGGGGTGGGAGACCCAGTACTTC. Protein product: CASSQGARGWETQYF.

V gene TRBV28 combines with J gene TRBJ2-7, with a tentative D call TRBD1 (5 bases). The CDR3 extends over 13 amino acids. Trimming removed 6 bases from V and 2 bases from J, with 11 bases in between. Germline loops: CDR1 MDHEN, CDR2 SYDVKM. CDR3 bases: TGTGCCAGCAGGGTGGGGCCTACCTACGAGCAGTACTTC. It is translated as CASRVGPTYEQYF.